The entry below describes one T cell receptor beta chain. PCR primers comprised 60 Vbeta and 13 Jbeta primers. The protocol was immunoSEQ multiplex PCR, while the TCRdb copy is restricted to in-frame clones and leaves out a portion. The sample consists of approximately 79,000 clones, about four fifths of them appearing once. This sample is drawn from a study of cytomegalovirus exposure and HLA in healthy donors. V lost 4 bases, J lost 1 base, and 14 bases lay in between. The CDR3 length is 15 residues. CDR1 is SGHRS and CDR2 is YFSETQ in the germline V gene. This receptor was obtained from a male donor in good health and CMV-seropositive. The specimen sequenced was PBMCs. J is TRBJ2-5 and V is TRBV5-1; a possible D gene is TRBD2 (7 bases). CDR3 residues: CASSPRGATQETQYF. Here the CDR3 DNA reads TGCGCCAGCAGCCCTCGGGGGGCGACCCAAGAGACCCAGTACTTC.